The rows below give T cell receptor beta chains drawn from one sample of a study of CD8+CD57+ T cells in acquired aplastic anemia. TCRdb reprocessed the reads via MiXCR and lists one record per CDR3 protein. The sample lists about 160,000 distinct CDR3 sequences, around 48% seen once, with around 3% in the top ten. The sample comprised sorted CD4+, CD8+, or CD8+CD57+ T cells (not recorded which) from PBMCs. The receptors come from a human donor with aplastic anemia. The CDR3 runs from the conserved cysteine through the conserved F or W. D genes are given only for firm matches. Clone sizes are given selectively: once, few, many, or a class where the clone is expanded.

J: TRBJ2-6
D: NA
size: NA
V: TRBV2
DNA: TGTGCCAGCAGTGACGGAGGTTACAACGTCCTGACTTTC
CDR3: CASSDGGYNVLTF

J: TRBJ1-1
D: NA
size: many
V: TRBV6-6
DNA: TGTGCCAGCAAGCGGAACACTATGAACACTGAAGCTTTCTTT
CDR3: CASKRNTMNTEAFF

J: TRBJ1-5
D: NA
size: NA
V: TRBV10-3
DNA: TGTGCCATCAGTGAGTTGACAGCAGATACGCAGCATTTT
CDR3: CAISELTADTQHF

J: TRBJ1-1
D: NA
size: NA
V: TRBV20-1
DNA: TGCAGTGCGAGAGAGGGGACGTGGAACACTGAAGCTTTCTTT
CDR3: CSAREGTWNTEAFF

J: TRBJ2-5
D: TRBD1
size: many
V: TRBV20-1
DNA: TGCAGTGCTAATTCGAGGGACAGCGGACGAGAGACCCAGTACTTC
CDR3: CSANSRDSGRETQYF

J: TRBJ2-7
D: NA
size: NA
V: TRBV5-1
DNA: TGCGCCAGCAGCTTGGCGCACGGGGTGCAGCAGTACTTC
CDR3: CASSLAHGVQQYF

J: TRBJ2-2
D: TRBD1
size: once
V: TRBV7-9
DNA: TGTGCCAGCAGCTTGTACAGGGGGCCCGGGGAGCTGTTTTTT
CDR3: CASSLYRGPGELFF

J: TRBJ2-5
D: NA
size: NA
V: TRBV5-4
DNA: TGTGCCAGCAGCTTTAAACAGTCTCTCCAAGAGACCCAGTACTTC
CDR3: CASSFKQSLQETQYF

J: TRBJ2-1
D: NA
size: many
V: TRBV20-1
DNA: TGCAGTGCTCTGCACGGCGATGAGCAGTTCTTC
CDR3: CSALHGDEQFF

J: TRBJ2-7
D: NA
size: NA
V: TRBV15
DNA: TGTGCCACCAGCAGAGCCCACGGGACTTCCCTGGGGGAGCAGTACTTC
CDR3: CATSRAHGTSLGEQYF

J: TRBJ2-3
D: TRBD2
size: NA
V: TRBV20-1
DNA: TGCAGTGGGAGCTTTAGCGGGGGCACAGATACGCAGTATTTT
CDR3: CSGSFSGGTDTQYF

J: TRBJ2-7
D: NA
size: NA
V: TRBV29-1
DNA: TGCAGCGTCAACGGAGGGGGTCTGGAGCAGTACTTC
CDR3: CSVNGGGLEQYF

J: TRBJ2-7
D: TRBD2
size: once
V: TRBV19
DNA: TGTGCCAGTAGTATCTGGGAGGGGCACTACGAGCAGTACTTC
CDR3: CASSIWEGHYEQYF

J: TRBJ1-2
D: NA
size: few
V: TRBV18
DNA: TGTGCCAGCTCACCAGGGGGCGCGGGATATGGCTACACCTTC
CDR3: CASSPGGAGYGYTF

J: TRBJ2-5
D: TRBD2
size: few
V: TRBV25-1
DNA: TGTGCCACCCGGATGACTAGCGGGAACCAAGAGACCCAGTACTTC
CDR3: CATRMTSGNQETQYF

J: TRBJ2-5
D: TRBD2
size: NA
V: TRBV20-1
DNA: TGCAGTGCTAGCGGGACAGGACTAGCGGGAGGGCCATCCCAAGAGACCCAGTACTTC
CDR3: CSASGTGLAGGPSQETQYF

J: TRBJ1-5
D: TRBD1
size: NA
V: TRBV4-3
DNA: TGCGCCAGCAGCAAGGGACAGGGAAGCAATCAGCCCCAGCATTTT
CDR3: CASSKGQGSNQPQHF

J: TRBJ1-4
D: NA
size: NA
V: TRBV30
DNA: TGTGCCTGGAGCTTGACATGGGGCGCGGCAAAACTGTTTTTT
CDR3: CAWSLTWGAAKLFF

J: TRBJ2-7
D: TRBD1
size: many
V: TRBV20-1
DNA: TGCAGTGCAACTCTAGGGGGCTCCTCCTACGAGCAGTACTTC
CDR3: CSATLGGSSYEQYF

J: TRBJ2-7
D: TRBD1
size: NA
V: TRBV5-1
DNA: TGCGCCAGCAGCTTGGCGCCGGGACAGGGGGCTTGGTACGAGCAGTACTTC
CDR3: CASSLAPGQGAWYEQYF

J: TRBJ2-5
D: TRBD1
size: many
V: TRBV19
DNA: TGTGCCAGTAGAGAGACCGGGACAGGGTGGGGGGAGACCCAGTACTTC
CDR3: CASRETGTGWGETQYF

J: TRBJ2-1
D: NA
size: many
V: TRBV24-1
DNA: TGTGCCACCAGTGATGGGTACAATGAGCAGTTCTTC
CDR3: CATSDGYNEQFF

J: TRBJ2-1
D: NA
size: NA
V: TRBV20-1
DNA: TGCAGTGCTAGAGCGGGGTTCTTC
CDR3: CSARAGFF

J: TRBJ2-7
D: NA
size: many
V: TRBV12-3/TRBV12-4
DNA: TGTGCCAGCAGTTTAGAGGGGGGAAGCTACGAGCAGTACTTC
CDR3: CASSLEGGSYEQYF

J: TRBJ1-2
D: TRBD1
size: NA
V: TRBV6-2/TRBV6-3
DNA: TGTGCCAGCAGTTATTTCCGGACAGGGGCTAACTATGGCTACACCTTC
CDR3: CASSYFRTGANYGYTF

J: TRBJ1-5
D: NA
size: NA
V: TRBV2
DNA: TGTGCCAGCAGTGAACTGGGCGGGAGCCAGACCCAGCATTTT
CDR3: CASSELGGSQTQHF

J: TRBJ2-7
D: TRBD2
size: many
V: TRBV2
DNA: TGTGCCAGCGAGCCGGGACTATCTTCCTACGAGCAGTACTTC
CDR3: CASEPGLSSYEQYF

J: TRBJ2-2
D: NA
size: many
V: TRBV30
DNA: TGTGCCTGGAGTTCCGTCCAGGTCGAGCTGTTTTTT
CDR3: CAWSSVQVELFF

J: TRBJ1-3
D: NA
size: NA
V: TRBV12-3/TRBV12-4
DNA: TGTGCCAGCAGTTCAACCGGGACGCCCGGAAACACCATATATTTT
CDR3: CASSSTGTPGNTIYF

J: TRBJ2-1
D: TRBD2
size: many
V: TRBV19
DNA: TGTGCCAGTAGCCGTGGGACTAGCGGGAGGGCCTCGTACAATGAGCAGTTCTTC
CDR3: CASSRGTSGRASYNEQFF

J: TRBJ2-1
D: TRBD2
size: many
V: TRBV20-1
DNA: TGCAGTGCTCAATTACGGGGGAGGGGCGATGAGCAGTTCTTC
CDR3: CSAQLRGRGDEQFF

J: TRBJ1-5
D: TRBD1
size: many
V: TRBV2
DNA: TGTGCCAGCAGTGAACGACAGGGTCTGAGTCAGCCCCAGCATTTT
CDR3: CASSERQGLSQPQHF

J: TRBJ2-2
D: TRBD1
size: many
V: TRBV7-3
DNA: TGTGCCAGCAGCTTCTCACAGGGGGAAACCGGGGAGCTGTTTTTT
CDR3: CASSFSQGETGELFF